The sequence of this TCR beta chain was determined in a study of T cell responses to AZD1222 COVID-19 vaccine. J gave up 2 bases and V 3 bases, and 4 bases lay outside the gene matches. The CDR3 loop spans 15 amino acids. Germline CDR1 and CDR2: WSHSY and SAAADI. Clones were sequenced by immunoSEQ multiplex PCR, and TCRdb holds only the in-frame ones, with some missing. Here the sample spans approximately 74,000 clones, around four fifths being singletons. This clone was counted once. What it recognizes is unknown. Study-level findings and limits: The donor cohort was predominantly white British with a female majority, and clonal diversity may have been underestimated. AZD1222 recipients seropositive at baseline numbered only 5 to 7. Breadth and depth of Spike-specific TCRs rose after two AZD1222 doses.

This clonotype was obtained from an adult who received the AZD1222 COVID-19 vaccine. The sequencing used peripheral blood, collected 28 days after the second AZD1222 dose. The chain joins TRBV10-2 to TRBJ2-7; 10 bases agree with TRBD1. This CDR3 reads CASSDPGQGAYEQYF. The CDR3 DNA sequence: TGCGCCAGCAGTGACCCCGGACAGGGGGCCTACGAGCAGTACTTC.